The rows below give T cell receptor beta chains drawn from one sample of a study of spatial heterogeneity in lung cancer. From the 5' RACE reads, TCRdb called clonotypes with MiXCR, one entry per CDR3 protein. Of around 11,000 distinct CDR3 sequences listed, approximately 4% were seen once; the top ten hold approximately 7.5%. The sequenced sample was normal lung tissue next to the tumor, obtained at surgery. The receptors originated from a male donor with early-stage non-small cell lung cancer. The CDR3 runs from the conserved cysteine through the conserved F or W. Fields, in order: V gene, D gene, clone size, J gene, CDR3 protein, CDR3 DNA. The D gene is left open where the match is weak. The size entry gives once, few or many counts, or a class when the clone is expanded.

>TRBV29-1|-|medium-sized|TRBJ2-5
CSAKPAGETQYF
TGCAGCGCCAAACCAGCGGGAGAGACCCAGTACTTC
>TRBV2|-|medium-sized|TRBJ2-2
CASSVGVTNTGELFF
TGTGCCAGCAGTGTTGGGGTAACGAACACCGGGGAGCTGTTTTTT
>TRBV6-5|TRBD2|medium-sized|TRBJ2-3
CASSRTLGRADTQYF
TGTGCCAGCAGCCGCACTCTAGGGAGGGCAGATACGCAGTATTTT
>TRBV28|TRBD1|many|TRBJ1-3
CASSSGQGGNTIYF
TGTGCCAGCAGTTCGGGACAGGGTGGAAACACCATATATTTT
>TRBV21-1|-|many|TRBJ2-4
CASSSGGIAKNIQYF
TGTGCCAGCAGCTCAGGGGGCATAGCCAAAAACATTCAGTACTTC
>TRBV27|-|medium-sized|TRBJ2-7
CASSFGPSVYEQYF
TGTGCCAGCAGTTTTGGACCTTCGGTCTACGAGCAGTACTTC
>TRBV6-5|-|many|TRBJ1-2
CASSYGQNYGYTF
TGTGCCAGCAGTTACGGGCAGAACTATGGCTACACCTTC
>TRBV29-1|TRBD1|many|TRBJ2-7
CSVELQGSREQYF
TGCAGCGTTGAACTACAGGGGTCCCGCGAGCAGTACTTC
>TRBV29-1|-|many|TRBJ1-2
CSVEDPVLPYGYTF
TGCAGCGTTGAAGATCCAGTCTTGCCTTATGGCTACACCTTC
>TRBV30|TRBD1|few|TRBJ1-5
CARENRDRGINQPQHF
TGTGCCCGGGAGAACCGGGACAGGGGTATTAATCAGCCCCAGCATTTT
>TRBV11-2|-|medium-sized|TRBJ2-7
CASSLGDGYEQYF
TGTGCCAGCAGCTTAGGGGACGGGTACGAGCAGTACTTC
>TRBV6-5|-|many|TRBJ2-7
CASSKQGGPFYEQYF
TGTGCCAGCAGCAAACAAGGAGGCCCCTTCTACGAGCAGTACTTC